Listed below are T cell receptor beta chains from one sample, sequenced in a study of spatial heterogeneity in lung cancer. TCRdb recomputed calls from the 5' RACE reads with MiXCR, one row per CDR3 protein. Among about 35,000 distinct CDR3 sequences, 3.1% were seen once, and the ten largest hold around 34%. The material was normal lung tissue next to the tumor, obtained at surgery. These receptors were taken from a male donor with early-stage non-small cell lung cancer. Both conserved end residues are part of each CDR3. D genes are given only for firm matches. Clone size is given for some rows only: seen once, a few or many times, or a class if the clone is expanded.

size	D	J	V	DNA	CDR3
medium-sized	.	TRBJ1-6	TRBV20-1	TGCAGTGCTCTAAGGGGAGATAATTCACCCCTCCACTTT	CSALRGDNSPLHF
many	.	TRBJ1-2	TRBV6-1	TGTGCCAGCCGAGTCAAAAGGGGAGCCTATGGCTACACCTTC	CASRVKRGAYGYTF
many	TRBD1	TRBJ1-2	TRBV6-2/TRBV6-3	TGTGCCAGCAAGTCAGGGGACAGCTACTATGGCTACACCTTC	CASKSGDSYYGYTF
.	.	TRBJ1-1	TRBV2	TGTGCCAGCAGTGATGAGGCCTATGAAGCTTTCTTT	CASSDEAYEAFF
many	TRBD1	TRBJ1-6	TRBV27	TGTGCCAGCAGTTTACCGGGACAGGGTTCACCCCTCCACTTT	CASSLPGQGSPLHF
many	TRBD1	TRBJ1-5	TRBV28	TGTGCCAGCAGCCCAGTCCAACAGGGGATAAAGCAGCCCCAGCATTTT	CASSPVQQGIKQPQHF
many	.	TRBJ1-6	TRBV3-1	TGTGCCAGCAGCCCAAATTGGAGGGATTCACCCCTCCACTTT	CASSPNWRDSPLHF
many	.	TRBJ1-5	TRBV6-5	TGTGCCAGCAGCCCCGCGAGGGGCTATCAGCCCCAGCATTTT	CASSPARGYQPQHF
many	.	TRBJ1-1	TRBV3-1	TGTGCCAGCAGCGCCACGATGAACACTGAAGCTTTCTTT	CASSATMNTEAFF
.	TRBD1	TRBJ1-4	TRBV6-5	TGTGCCAGCAGTTACCGGGACAGGGGAAAACTGTTTTTT	CASSYRDRGKLFF
few	.	TRBJ1-5	TRBV3-1	TGTGCCAGCAGCCAAGGATTTGCTGCCGGGACTCAGAATCAGCCCCAGCATTTT	CASSQGFAAGTQNQPQHF
few	.	TRBJ2-7	TRBV29-1	TGCAGCGTTGGTGGGACACGGGGGTACGAGCAGTACTTC	CSVGGTRGYEQYF
few	.	TRBJ1-6	TRBV7-9	TGTGCCAGCAGCTTAGCAGAGAATTCACCCCTCCACTTT	CASSLAENSPLHF
many	.	TRBJ1-2	TRBV14	TGTGCCAGCACAATCCCAGACACACGGAACTATGGCTACACCTTC	CASTIPDTRNYGYTF
many	TRBD1	TRBJ1-1	TRBV12-3/TRBV12-4	TGTGCCAGCAGTTTATTCTTCCGGACAGGTAACACTGAAGCTTTCTTT	CASSLFFRTGNTEAFF
few	.	TRBJ1-2	TRBV29-1	TGCAGCGGGGGACACCCTAACTATGGCTACACCTTC	CSGGHPNYGYTF
many	TRBD1	TRBJ2-1	TRBV11-1	TGTGCCAGTAGGACAGGTCTGGGAAATGAGCAGTTCTTC	CASRTGLGNEQFF
many	.	TRBJ1-1	TRBV20-1	TGCAGTGGAGGTAGGCTTTTGAACACTGAAGCTTTCTTT	CSGGRLLNTEAFF
many	.	TRBJ1-5	TRBV6-2/TRBV6-3	TGTGCCAGCAGCTTTGGACAGCGCAATCAGCCCCAGCATTTT	CASSFGQRNQPQHF
few	TRBD1	TRBJ1-5	TRBV18	TGTGCCAGCTCGTCGGGACAGGATCAGCCCCAGCATTTT	CASSSGQDQPQHF
.	TRBD2	TRBJ2-1	TRBV11-2	TGTGCCAGCAGCTTAGAGACTAGCGGGAGTATCTACAATGAGCAGTTCTTC	CASSLETSGSIYNEQFF
many	.	TRBJ2-7	TRBV5-5	TGTGCCAGCAGCTTGGCTACGGGATTTGGATACGAGCAGTACTTC	CASSLATGFGYEQYF
many	.	TRBJ1-4	TRBV6-6	TGTGCCAGCCGGACCGACGCCGAAAAACTGTTTTTT	CASRTDAEKLFF
.	.	TRBJ2-6	TRBV15	TGTGCCACCAGCACCTCGTCCGGGGCCAACGTCCTGACTTTC	CATSTSSGANVLTF
many	TRBD1	TRBJ1-6	TRBV2	TGTGCCAGCAGTGTCGGGACAGGCAATTCACCCCTCCACTTT	CASSVGTGNSPLHF
few	TRBD2	TRBJ2-2	TRBV19	TGTGCCACCAAGAGGACTAGCGGTTCCGTCCCCGGGGAGCTGTTTTTT	CATKRTSGSVPGELFF
many	TRBD1	TRBJ2-1	TRBV3-1	TGTGCCAGCAGCCAAGGGGACAGGGTCAATGAGCAGTTCTTC	CASSQGDRVNEQFF
many	.	TRBJ2-1	TRBV14	TGTGCCAGCAGCCGGTCAGTCTCCTACAATGAGCAGTTCTTC	CASSRSVSYNEQFF
many	TRBD1	TRBJ1-5	TRBV6-6	TGTGCCAGCAGTTACGGGACAGGGGCCCAAAATCAGCCCCAGCATTTT	CASSYGTGAQNQPQHF
many	.	TRBJ2-1	TRBV11-2	TGTGCCAGCAGCGTAGAGGGCTACGTTGAGCAGTTCTTC	CASSVEGYVEQFF
few	.	TRBJ2-2	TRBV7-8	TGTGCCAGCCCCGGGCCTACCGGGGAGCTGTTTTTT	CASPGPTGELFF
many	TRBD1	TRBJ2-1	TRBV6-1	TGTGCCAGCGTTCGGGACAGGGGTGAGCAGTTCTTC	CASVRDRGEQFF
many	TRBD1	TRBJ1-1	TRBV9	TGTGCCAGCAGTCAGACAGGGGGCGGAGGCACTGAAGCTTTCTTT	CASSQTGGGGTEAFF
many	TRBD1	TRBJ1-1	TRBV29-1	TGCAGCGTAATGCAGGGGGCTGGGGAGGGGACTGAAGCTTTCTTT	CSVMQGAGEGTEAFF
many	TRBD2	TRBJ2-1	TRBV7-9	TGTGCCAGCAGCCCCGTGTCGGGAGGGTACAATGAGCAGTTCTTC	CASSPVSGGYNEQFF
many	TRBD1	TRBJ2-7	TRBV4-1	TGCGCCAGCAGCCAGGGACAGTCGGGCGAGCAGTACTTC	CASSQGQSGEQYF
many	TRBD1	TRBJ2-3	TRBV7-2	TGTGCCAGCAGTTTTTACGGACAGGGCCAGTATTTT	CASSFYGQGQYF
many	TRBD2	TRBJ2-7	TRBV18	TGTGCCAGCTCACCACGGGAGGGGCGGCCCTACGAGCAGTACTTC	CASSPREGRPYEQYF
many	TRBD2	TRBJ2-1	TRBV5-1	TGCGCCAGCAGCTTGGCCCCTCTGAGCGGGAGCAATGAGCAGTTCTTC	CASSLAPLSGSNEQFF
few	.	TRBJ2-3	TRBV28	TGTGCCAGCAGTTTTGCGAGTGGGGCCCCAGATACGCAGTATTTT	CASSFASGAPDTQYF
many	TRBD1	TRBJ1-4	TRBV5-1	TGCGCCAGCAGCGCGAGACAGGGTATAGAAAAACTGTTTTTT	CASSARQGIEKLFF
many	.	TRBJ1-5	TRBV27	TGTGCCAGCAGTTCGGATAGCAATCAGCCCCAGCATTTT	CASSSDSNQPQHF
many	.	TRBJ2-5	TRBV7-9	TGTGCCAGCAGCTTAAATGGTGGAGAGACCCAGTACTTC	CASSLNGGETQYF
many	.	TRBJ1-4	TRBV20-1	TGCAGTGCTAGAGATATGTTGGTTACGGCAACTAATGAAAAACTGTTTTTT	CSARDMLVTATNEKLFF
many	TRBD2	TRBJ2-2	TRBV6-2/TRBV6-3	TGTGCCAGCAGTTTCTACCCGACTAGCGGGGGGGCCGGTGGCACCGGGGAGCTGTTTTTT	CASSFYPTSGGAGGTGELFF
many	.	TRBJ2-5	TRBV29-1	TGCAGCGTTGTTGGAGAAGGGACCCAGTACTTC	CSVVGEGTQYF
many	.	TRBJ2-5	TRBV20-1	TGCAGTGCTCCCCTGCCGGGGTTACAAGAGACCCAGTACTTC	CSAPLPGLQETQYF
few	.	TRBJ1-5	TRBV7-2	TGTGCCAGCAGCTTAGAGAAGAATCAGCCCCAGCATTTT	CASSLEKNQPQHF
many	.	TRBJ2-7	TRBV27	TGTGCCAGCAATGCAGGGAGCTCCTACGAGCAGTACTTC	CASNAGSSYEQYF
.	.	TRBJ2-6	TRBV18	TGTGCCAGCTCACCCCCAGGGACCGGGGCCAACGTCCTGACTTTC	CASSPPGTGANVLTF
many	TRBD1	TRBJ2-7	TRBV3-1	TGTGCCAGCAGCCAGAAAAGTTTTCGACAGGGGGCCTACGAGCAGTACTTC	CASSQKSFRQGAYEQYF
medium-sized	TRBD2	TRBJ2-3	TRBV29-1	TGCAGCGTTGAGGCGCCTGCTAGCGGGGGTCCTAGCACAGATACGCAGTATTTT	CSVEAPASGGPSTDTQYF